This TCR beta chain was obtained from a study of shared clonotypes between healthy human individuals. Per the germline V gene, CDR1 is LGHNA and CDR2 is YSLEER. The ends were cut back, 4 bases at V and 2 bases at J, with 18 bases in the middle. CDR3 size: 16 residues. As regards this clone: Its specificity is unknown.

A 200 ng quantity of DNA, approximately 29,000 T cell genomes, went into the sorted-subset replicate PCRs. Original methodology: From ImmunoSEQ came sequences covering only the junction and carrying no quality scores, so filtering differed. The repertoire was sequenced with immunoSEQ multiplex PCR; TCRdb's copy has only in-frame clones and lacks some. That table gives V, J and clone size, and the DNA gave D and trimming. The repertoire holds over 800,000 clones, with 85% to 95% as singletons. Study findings and constraints: Read depth was anticipated to influence clonotype sharing among donors. Richness estimates generally favored naive over memory subsets.

CD8 cells classed as naive were CD45RO-negative and positively selected for CCR7, excluding terminally differentiated effector memory CD45RA+ cells. The J gene is TRBJ2-7, the V gene TRBV4-3; D is undetermined. The TCR originated in a man aged 25-45 years in good health. Sequencing was carried out using naive CD8+ T cells sorted from blood. CDR3 sequence: CASSPGVAVPAYEQYF. The CDR3 nucleotides are TGCGCCAGCAGCCCTGGTGTCGCGGTCCCAGCCTACGAGCAGTACTTC.